The rows below give T cell receptor beta chains drawn from one sample of a study of blood T cell repertoires in COVID-19. Repertoires were generated with immunoSEQ multiplex PCR, while TCRdb's copy carries only in-frame clones and drops some. The repertoire holds about 190,000 clones, with about 88% as singletons. The sequencing sample was made of peripheral blood. The receptors stem from a human donor in a cohort sampled during active COVID-19. CDR3s include the opening cysteine and the closing phenylalanine or tryptophan. Some rows mark clone size as missing; the rest say once, few, many or name a class of expanded clone.

v_call,j_call,clone_size,cdr3_aa
TRBV10-2,TRBJ2-7,-,CASSVSGQLYEQYF
TRBV6-2/TRBV6-3,TRBJ2-1,-,CASSYGGQGSSNEQFF
TRBV29-1,TRBJ2-5,-,CSVAVWGRLKGTSEETQYF
TRBV2,TRBJ2-7,-,CASSEYGRASPEQYF
TRBV5-4,TRBJ2-3,-,CASSLRAGVADTQYF
TRBV19,TRBJ1-4,-,CASSMIPGQLRKLFF
TRBV11-3,TRBJ1-4,-,CASSLLPPHLWTGGVKLFF
TRBV6-5,TRBJ2-7,-,CASSYRDRYYEQYF
TRBV25-1,TRBJ2-3,-,CATQDGQGYTDTQYF
TRBV15,TRBJ1-5,-,CATSLSNQPQHF
TRBV5-6,TRBJ2-1,-,CASSTPLASYNEQFF
TRBV5-6,TRBJ2-3,once,CASSFGGADTQYF
TRBV18,TRBJ1-1,-,CASSPNRGGMNTEAFF
TRBV18,TRBJ2-3,-,CASSQTIAGGPDTQYF
TRBV6-5,TRBJ1-2,once,CASSPRTDVNYGYTF
TRBV10-2,TRBJ2-5,-,CASTPTGIQETQYF
TRBV7-2,TRBJ2-1,-,CASSPVRGGYHEQFF
TRBV6-5,TRBJ1-1,-,CASSYEGDRVNTEAFF
TRBV10-3,TRBJ2-7,-,CAISRRDSSYEQYF
TRBV27,TRBJ1-1,-,CASSLISGNTEAFF
TRBV7-2,TRBJ2-7,-,CASSYDRVGEQYF
TRBV5-1,TRBJ1-1,-,CASSYRQALVGMSTEAFF
TRBV7-8,TRBJ2-1,-,CASSPRSSGGTSYNEQFF
TRBV10-3,TRBJ2-1,-,CAISGAGTSGGDEQFF
TRBV5-4,TRBJ1-4,once,CASSLVTGLGNEKLFF
TRBV6-2/TRBV6-3,TRBJ2-2,once,CASSPPDSTGELFF
TRBV4-3,TRBJ1-2,-,CASSRGGQGNYGYTF
TRBV7-2,TRBJ2-1,-,CATSPRGNYNEQFF
TRBV28,TRBJ1-2,-,CASRRQANYGYTF
TRBV28,TRBJ2-3,-,CASSLAGASRDTQYF